This T cell receptor beta chain originates from a study of blood T cells in healthy people across ages. A second roughly 6 to 12 cycle PCR used barcoded and J-beta primers. A minimum of 2.5 million CDR3-containing paired-end reads was obtained for each sample. MiXCR, run by TCRdb on the 5' RACE reads, gives a single entry per CDR3 protein. The sample has some 290,000 distinct CDR3 sequences, about 25% seen once. CDR3 size: 12 residues. Trimming left V 5 bases short and J 8 bases short, with 12 bases between. The germline V gene encodes CDR1 MDHEN and CDR2 SYDVKM. The chain carries TRBV28 and TRBJ1-1, with D maybe TRBD1 (6 bases). The receptor comes from a woman between 70 and 85 years old in good health. Sample: blood. The CDR3 sequence: CASSPNDREAFF. The CDR3 DNA is TGTGCCAGCAGTCCCAACGACAGGGAAGCTTTCTTT.